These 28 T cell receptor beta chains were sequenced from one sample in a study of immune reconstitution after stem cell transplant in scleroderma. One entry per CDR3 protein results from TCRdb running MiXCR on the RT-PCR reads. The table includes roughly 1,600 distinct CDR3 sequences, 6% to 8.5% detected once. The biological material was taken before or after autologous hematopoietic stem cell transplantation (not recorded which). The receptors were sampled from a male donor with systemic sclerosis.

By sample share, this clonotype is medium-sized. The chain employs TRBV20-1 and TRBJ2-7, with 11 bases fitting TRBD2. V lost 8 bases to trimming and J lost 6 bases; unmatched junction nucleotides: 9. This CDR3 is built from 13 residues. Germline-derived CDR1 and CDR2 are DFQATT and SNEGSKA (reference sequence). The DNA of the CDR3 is TGCAGTTTAGTTAGCGGGGGGGTATCCGAGCAGTACTTC. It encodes CSLVSGGVSEQYF.

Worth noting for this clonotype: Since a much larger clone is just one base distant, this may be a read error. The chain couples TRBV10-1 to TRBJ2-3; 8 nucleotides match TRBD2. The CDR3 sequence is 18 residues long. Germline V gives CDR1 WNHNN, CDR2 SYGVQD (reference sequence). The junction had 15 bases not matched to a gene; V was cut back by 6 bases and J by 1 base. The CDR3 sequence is CASRARTGGGFGTDTQYF. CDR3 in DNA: TGCGCCAGCAGGGCGAGGACTGGCGGGGGGTTTGGCACAGATACGCAGTATTTT.

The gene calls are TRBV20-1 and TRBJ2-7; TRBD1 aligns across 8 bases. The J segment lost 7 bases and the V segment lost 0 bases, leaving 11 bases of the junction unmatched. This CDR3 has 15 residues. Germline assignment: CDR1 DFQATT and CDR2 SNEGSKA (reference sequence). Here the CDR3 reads CSARDETGVWWEQYF. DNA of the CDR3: TGCAGTGCTAGAGATGAGACAGGGGTGTGGTGGGAGCAGTACTTC.

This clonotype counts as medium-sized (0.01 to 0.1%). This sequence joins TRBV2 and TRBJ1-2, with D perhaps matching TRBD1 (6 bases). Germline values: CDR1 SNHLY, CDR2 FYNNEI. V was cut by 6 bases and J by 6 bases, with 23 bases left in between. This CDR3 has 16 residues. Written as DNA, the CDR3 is TGTGCCAGCAGGACCCCATCCATAATGGGGGCGGATGGCTACACCTTC. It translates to CASRTPSIMGADGYTF.

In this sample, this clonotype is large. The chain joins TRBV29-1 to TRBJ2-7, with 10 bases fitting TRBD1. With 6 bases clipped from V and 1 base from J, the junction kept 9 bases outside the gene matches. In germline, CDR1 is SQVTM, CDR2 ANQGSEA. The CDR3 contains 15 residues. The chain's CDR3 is CSVSLGDRGSYEQYF. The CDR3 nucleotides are TGCAGCGTCTCCCTCGGGGACAGGGGTTCCTACGAGCAGTACTTC.

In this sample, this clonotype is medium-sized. Here the CDR3 reads CASSQGTAGVSEQYF. In DNA, the CDR3 is TGTGCCAGCAGCCAAGGGACAGCGGGGGTCTCCGAGCAGTACTTC. This chain joins TRBV4-2 and TRBJ2-7, with TRBD2 matching over 8 bases. Germline CDR1 and CDR2: LGHNA and YNFKEQ. V dropped 1 base and J dropped 6; count of bases not matched to a gene: 8. This CDR3 region has 15 residues.

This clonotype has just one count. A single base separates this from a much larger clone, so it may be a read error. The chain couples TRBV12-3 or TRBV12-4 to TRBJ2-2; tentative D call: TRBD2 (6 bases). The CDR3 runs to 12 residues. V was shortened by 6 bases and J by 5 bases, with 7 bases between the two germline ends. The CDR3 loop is CASSRGTGELFF. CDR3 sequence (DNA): TGTGCCAGCAGCCGGGGGACCGGGGAGCTGTTTTTT.

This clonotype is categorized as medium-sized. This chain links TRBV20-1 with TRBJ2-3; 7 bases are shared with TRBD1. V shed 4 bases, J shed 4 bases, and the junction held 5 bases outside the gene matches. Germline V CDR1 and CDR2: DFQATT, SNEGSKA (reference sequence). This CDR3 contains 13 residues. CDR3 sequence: CSATGQDPDTQYF. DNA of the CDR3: TGCAGTGCTACCGGACAGGATCCAGATACGCAGTATTTT.

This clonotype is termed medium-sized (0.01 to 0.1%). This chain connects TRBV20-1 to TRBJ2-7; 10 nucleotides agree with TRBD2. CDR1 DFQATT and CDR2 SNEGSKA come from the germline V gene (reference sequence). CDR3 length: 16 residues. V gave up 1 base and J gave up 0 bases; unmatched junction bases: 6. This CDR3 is CSARGVSGGTSYEQYF. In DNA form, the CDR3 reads TGCAGTGCTAGAGGGGTTAGCGGGGGGACCTCCTACGAGCAGTACTTC.

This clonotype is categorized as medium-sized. The CDR3 loop is CASGTLSSYEQYF. In DNA, the CDR3 is TGTGCCAGTGGGACATTGAGCTCCTACGAGCAGTACTTC. This rearrangement joins TRBV27 to TRBJ2-7; D is perhaps TRBD1 (6 bases). This CDR3 is built from 13 residues. Germline CDR1 MNHEY, CDR2 SMNVEV (reference sequence). The ends were cut back, 9 bases at V and 0 bases at J, with 12 bases in the middle.

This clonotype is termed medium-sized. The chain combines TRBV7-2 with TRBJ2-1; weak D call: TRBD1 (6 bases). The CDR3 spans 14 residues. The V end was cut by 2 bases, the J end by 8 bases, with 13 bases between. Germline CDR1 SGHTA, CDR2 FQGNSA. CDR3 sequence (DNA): TGTGCCAGCAGCTTAAATGGGGGCCTGGATGAGCAGTTCTTC. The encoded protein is CASSLNGGLDEQFF.

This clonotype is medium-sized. CDR3 sequence: CASSNLAGGRREQFF. The CDR3 DNA sequence: TGTGCCAGCAGCAACTTAGCGGGGGGGCGACGTGAGCAGTTCTTC. This chain links TRBV11-3 with TRBJ2-1; 11 nucleotides match TRBD2. The CDR3 loop spans 15 amino acids. CDR1 and CDR2 (germline): SGHNT, YENEEA. With 5 bases clipped from V and 9 bases from J, the junction kept 9 bases outside the gene matches. The whole variable domain, filled in from reference TRBV11-3 and TRBJ2-1, reads EAGVVQSPRYKIIEKKQPVAFWCNPISGHNTLYWYLQNLGQGPELLIRYENEEAVDDSQLPKDRFSAERLKGVDSTLKIQPAELGDSAVYLCASSNLAGGRREQFFGPGTRLTVL.

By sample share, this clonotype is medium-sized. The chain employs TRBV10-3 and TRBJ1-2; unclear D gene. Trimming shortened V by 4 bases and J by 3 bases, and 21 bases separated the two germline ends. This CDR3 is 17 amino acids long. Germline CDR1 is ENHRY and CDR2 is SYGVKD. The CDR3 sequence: CAISGVRRAQVYYGYTF. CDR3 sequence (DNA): TGTGCCATCAGTGGCGTCAGGAGAGCCCAAGTTTACTATGGCTACACCTTC.

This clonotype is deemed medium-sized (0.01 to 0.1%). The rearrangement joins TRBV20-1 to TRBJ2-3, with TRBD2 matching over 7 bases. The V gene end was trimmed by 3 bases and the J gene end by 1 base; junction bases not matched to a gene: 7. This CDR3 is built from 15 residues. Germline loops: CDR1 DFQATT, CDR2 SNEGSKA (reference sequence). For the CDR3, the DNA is TGCAGTGCTAGTAGGCTAGCGGAAGGCACAGATACGCAGTATTTT. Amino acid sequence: CSASRLAEGTDTQYF.

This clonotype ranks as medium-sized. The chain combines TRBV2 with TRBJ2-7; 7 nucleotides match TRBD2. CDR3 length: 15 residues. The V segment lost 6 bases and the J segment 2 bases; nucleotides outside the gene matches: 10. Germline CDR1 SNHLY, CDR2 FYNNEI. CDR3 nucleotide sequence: TGTGCCAGCAGGCCCTTGGCGGGGGTTGCCTACGAGCAGTACTTC. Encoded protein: CASRPLAGVAYEQYF.

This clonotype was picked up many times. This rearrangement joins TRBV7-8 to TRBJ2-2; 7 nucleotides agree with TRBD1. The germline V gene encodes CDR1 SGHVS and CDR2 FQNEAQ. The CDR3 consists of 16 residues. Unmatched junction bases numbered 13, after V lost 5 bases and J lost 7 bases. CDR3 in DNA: TGTGCCAGCAGCAGGTCCCGAACAGGGGCGGGCGGGGAGCTGTTTTTT. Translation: CASSRSRTGAGGELFF.

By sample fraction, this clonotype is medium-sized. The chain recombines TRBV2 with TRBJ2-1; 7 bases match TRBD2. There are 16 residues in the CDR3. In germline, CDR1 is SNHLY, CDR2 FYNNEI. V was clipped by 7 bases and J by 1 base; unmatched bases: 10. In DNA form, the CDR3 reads TGTGCCAGCATTCCGGGAGGAGTTGGGTCCTACAATGAGCAGTTCTTC. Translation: CASIPGGVGSYNEQFF. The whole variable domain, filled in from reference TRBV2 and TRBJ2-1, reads EPEVTQTPSHQVTQMGQEVILRCVPISNHLYFYWYRQILGQKVEFLVSFYNNEISEKSEIFDDQFSVERPDGSNFTLKIRSTKLEDSAMYFCASIPGGVGSYNEQFFGPGTRLTVL.

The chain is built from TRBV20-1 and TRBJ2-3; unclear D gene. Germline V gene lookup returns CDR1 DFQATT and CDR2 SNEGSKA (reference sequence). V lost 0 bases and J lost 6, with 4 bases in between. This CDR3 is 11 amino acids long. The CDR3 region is CSARDLDTQYF. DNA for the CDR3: TGCAGTGCTAGAGATCTGGATACGCAGTATTTT.

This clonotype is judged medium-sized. CDR3 nucleotides: TGTGCCAGCAGCACAACTAGCGGGGCGGGACGCGAGCAGTACTTC. Translated, it gives CASSTTSGAGREQYF. This chain links TRBV6-2 or TRBV6-3 with TRBJ2-7, with TRBD2 matching 10 bases. Trimming at V came to 6 bases and at J to 6 bases, leaving 11 bases not matched to a gene. The CDR3 has 15 amino acids. CDR1 is MNHEY and CDR2 is SVGEGT in the germline V gene.

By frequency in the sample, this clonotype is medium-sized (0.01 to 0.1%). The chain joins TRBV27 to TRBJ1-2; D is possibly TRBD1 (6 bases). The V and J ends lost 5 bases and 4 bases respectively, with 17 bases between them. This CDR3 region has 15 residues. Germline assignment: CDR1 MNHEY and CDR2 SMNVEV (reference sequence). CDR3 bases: TGTGCCAGCAGTCTCGCCGGGGACATAGCCTATGGCTACACCTTC. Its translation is CASSLAGDIAYGYTF.

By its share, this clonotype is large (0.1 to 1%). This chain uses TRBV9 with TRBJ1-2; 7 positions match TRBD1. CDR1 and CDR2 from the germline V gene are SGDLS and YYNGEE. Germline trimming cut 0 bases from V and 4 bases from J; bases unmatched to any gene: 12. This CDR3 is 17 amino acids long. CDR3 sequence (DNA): TGTGCCAGCAGCGTAGTAGTAGGAGCAGGGGGTATCTATGGCTACACCTTC. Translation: CASSVVVGAGGIYGYTF.

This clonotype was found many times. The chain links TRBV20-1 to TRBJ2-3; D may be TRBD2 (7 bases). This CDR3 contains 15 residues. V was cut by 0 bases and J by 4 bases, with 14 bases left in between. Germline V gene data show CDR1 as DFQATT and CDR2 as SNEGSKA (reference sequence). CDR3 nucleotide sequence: TGCAGTGCTAGAGATAGGGGGGGCCACGCAGATACGCAGTATTTT. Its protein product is CSARDRGGHADTQYF.

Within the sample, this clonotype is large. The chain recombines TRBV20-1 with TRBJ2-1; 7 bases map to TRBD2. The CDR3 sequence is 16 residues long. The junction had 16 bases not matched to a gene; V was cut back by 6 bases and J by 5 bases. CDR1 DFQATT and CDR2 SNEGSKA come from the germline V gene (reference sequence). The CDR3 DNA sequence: TGCAGTGCAAACCCAGTCGGGGGGTTCAGGGACAATGAGCAGTTCTTC. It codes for CSANPVGGFRDNEQFF.

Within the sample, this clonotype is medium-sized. CDR3 coding DNA: TGCGCCAGCAGTCGCTCCGCGGGACCGGATCAGCCCCAGCATTTT. This sequence encodes CASSRSAGPDQPQHF. The V gene is TRBV5-1, the J gene TRBJ1-5; D might be TRBD1 (5 bases). Trimming left V 5 bases short and J 5 bases short, with 17 bases between. This CDR3 region has 15 residues. Germline values: CDR1 SGHRS, CDR2 YFSETQ. Filled out from reference TRBV5-1 and TRBJ1-5, the complete variable domain reads KAGVTQTPRYLIKTRGQQVTLSCSPISGHRSVSWYQQTPGQGLQFLFEYFSETQRNKGNFPGRFSGRQFSNSRSEMNVSTLELGDSALYLCASSRSAGPDQPQHFGDGTRLSIL.

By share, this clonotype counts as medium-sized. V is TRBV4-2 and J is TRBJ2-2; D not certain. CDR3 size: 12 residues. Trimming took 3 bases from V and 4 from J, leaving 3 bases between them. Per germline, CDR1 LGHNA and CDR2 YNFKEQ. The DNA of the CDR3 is TGTGCCAGCAGCCACAGCACCGGGGAGCTGTTTTTT. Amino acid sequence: CASSHSTGELFF.

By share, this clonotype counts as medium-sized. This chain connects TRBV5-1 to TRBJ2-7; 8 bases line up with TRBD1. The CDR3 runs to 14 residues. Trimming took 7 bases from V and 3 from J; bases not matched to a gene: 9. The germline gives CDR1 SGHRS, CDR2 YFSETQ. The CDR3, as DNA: TGCGCCAGCTCCCGGGACAGGATGAACTACGAGCAGTACTTC. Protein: CASSRDRMNYEQYF.

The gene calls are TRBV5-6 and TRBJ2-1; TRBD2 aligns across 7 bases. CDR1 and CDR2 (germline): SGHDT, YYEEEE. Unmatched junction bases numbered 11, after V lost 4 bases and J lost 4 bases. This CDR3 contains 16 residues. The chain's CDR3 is CASSPRGLRSYNEQFF. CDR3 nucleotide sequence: TGTGCCAGCAGCCCGCGGGGACTAAGATCATACAATGAGCAGTTCTTC. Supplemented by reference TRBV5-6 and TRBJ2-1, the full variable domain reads DAGVTQSPTHLIKTRGQQVTLRCSPKSGHDTVSWYQQALGQGPQFIFQYYEEEERQRGNFPDRFSGHQFPNYSSELNVNALLLGDSALYLCASSPRGLRSYNEQFFGPGTRLTVL.

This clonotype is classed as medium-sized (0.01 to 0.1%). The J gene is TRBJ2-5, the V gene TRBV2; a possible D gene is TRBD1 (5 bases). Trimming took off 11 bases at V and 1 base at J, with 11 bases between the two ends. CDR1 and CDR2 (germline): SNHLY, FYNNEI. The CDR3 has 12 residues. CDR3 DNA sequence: TGTGCCGTACAGGTGACCCAAGAGACCCAGTACTTC. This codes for CAVQVTQETQYF.